This T cell receptor (beta chain) came from a study of vaccination effects on CD4 cells after COVID-19. On this clone: The antigen is undetermined.

Expansion of antigen-specific CD4+ T cells with viral peptide pools was carried out by the ViraFEST assay before sequencing. Having been cultured for less than 12 days, the cells underwent CD4+ T cell isolation. Negative nucleocapsid antibody tests before and after vaccination confirmed no previous SARS-CoV-2 infection. For each well, some 1.9 million PBMC were cultured with about 10 IU/ml IL-2 and roughly 10 ug/ml peptides. Assay: immunoSEQ multiplex PCR; the TCRdb copy retains only in-frame clones and omits some. The profile covers about 27,000 clones, with approximately 75% appearing a single time and roughly a tenth taken by the ten largest. CDR1 MGHDK and CDR2 SYGVNS come from the germline V gene. V trimming: 7 bases; J trimming: 7 bases; junction bases outside the gene matches: 10. The length of the CDR3 is 14 residues.

V and J are TRBV25-1 and TRBJ1-1; TRBD1 matches at 9 bases. The source material was CD4+ T cells from PBMCs cultured with SARS-CoV-2 spike peptides, sampled before COVID-19 vaccination. This clonotype was obtained from a human donor who received a COVID-19 vaccine. Here the CDR3 reads CASTPDRGYGEAFF. The CDR3 region has the DNA TGTGCCAGCACCCCGGACAGGGGTTATGGTGAAGCTTTCTTT.